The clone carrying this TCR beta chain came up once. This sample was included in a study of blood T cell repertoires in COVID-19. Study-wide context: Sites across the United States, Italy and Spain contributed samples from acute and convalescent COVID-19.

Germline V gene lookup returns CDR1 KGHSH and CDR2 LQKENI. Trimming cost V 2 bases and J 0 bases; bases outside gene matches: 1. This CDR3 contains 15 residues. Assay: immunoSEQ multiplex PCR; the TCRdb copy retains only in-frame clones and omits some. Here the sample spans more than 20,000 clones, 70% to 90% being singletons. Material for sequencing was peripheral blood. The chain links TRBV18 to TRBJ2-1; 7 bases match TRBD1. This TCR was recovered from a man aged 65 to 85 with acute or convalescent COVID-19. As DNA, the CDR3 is TGTGCCAGCTCACCAGACAGGGACTCCTACAATGAGCAGTTCTTC. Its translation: CASSPDRDSYNEQFF.